The entry below describes one TCR beta chain. Its matching antigen is unknown. The source of the sample is a study of Graves' ophthalmopathy and Graves' hyperthyroidism. The study, taken as a whole, reports: Ophthalmopathy and stable hyperthyroidism were discriminated by a 13-signature model, with approximately 89% sensitivity and nearly 84% specificity. Most thyroid clonotypes expanded beyond 0.001 frequency were also found in blood.

Thyroid ultrasound, orbital computed tomography, TRAb, serum thyroxine and clinical symptoms formed the basis of diagnosis. Fresh peripheral blood (approximately 10 ml) yielded the PBMCs. RNA transcripts were the source from which TCR beta CDR3 regions were amplified. RT-PCR was first run with HTBI primers, then multiplex PCR in a second round. In TCRdb, the multiplex PCR reads were re-called with MiXCR into one record per CDR3 protein. The sample includes 660,000 or so distinct CDR3 sequences, about 40% of them seen just once. The CDR3 spans 14 residues. Germline-derived CDR1 and CDR2 are MGHDK and SYGVNS. J was trimmed by 5 bases and V by 8 bases; bases with no gene match: 4.

The TCR comes from an adult man with Graves' ophthalmopathy. The sequenced sample consisted of peripheral blood. The V and J genes are TRBV25-1 and TRBJ1-6; 9 nucleotides align to TRBD1. CDR3 DNA: TGTGCCAGCGAGGACAGGGGCAATAATTCACCCCTCCACTTT. This codes for CASEDRGNNSPLHF.